This TCR beta chain is from a study of T cell responses to AZD1222 COVID-19 vaccine. This clone was picked up one time. Germline lookup yields CDR1 GTSNPN and CDR2 SVGIG (reference sequence). The CDR3 has 16 amino acids. The V and J ends lost 4 bases and 4 bases respectively, with 19 bases between them. Clones were read by immunoSEQ multiplex PCR, and TCRdb kept only the in-frame ones, dropping some. The sample shows about 160,000 clones, more than 75% of them seen only once. The chain joins TRBV30 to TRBJ2-2; the D gene is possibly TRBD2 (6 bases). The sequenced sample was peripheral blood, obtained 28 days after the second AZD1222 dose. This TCR was sampled from an adult who received the AZD1222 COVID-19 vaccine. CDR3 in amino acids: CAWIGGTSKVTGELFF. The CDR3 bases are TGTGCCTGGATCGGCGGGACGTCCAAGGTCACCGGGGAGCTGTTTTTT.